The 17 T cell receptor beta chains listed next were all sequenced from one sample in a study of blood T cell repertoires in COVID-19. Sequencing was performed with immunoSEQ multiplex PCR; in TCRdb, only in-frame clones are kept and a portion is missing. The sample contains approximately 210,000 clones, approximately 84% of which appear only once. The source material was peripheral blood. The receptors stem from a man aged 35 to 55 with active or convalescent COVID-19.

The J gene is TRBJ2-5, the V gene TRBV6-2 or TRBV6-3; no reliable D call. This CDR3 region has 14 residues. Trimming left V 0 bases short and J 2 bases short, with 7 bases between. Per germline, CDR1 MNHEY and CDR2 SVGEGT. CDR3 residues: CASSYSSWQETQYF. CDR3 DNA: TGTGCCAGCAGTTACTCGAGCTGGCAAGAGACCCAGTACTTC.

This rearrangement joins TRBV6-1 to TRBJ1-1; TRBD1 might be the D (6 bases). The germline CDR1 and CDR2 sequences are MNHNS and SASEGT. The ends were cut back, 3 bases at V and 1 base at J, with 9 bases in the middle. The CDR3 spans 14 residues. CDR3 in DNA: TGTGCCAGCAGTGAGAAGGGGGAGAACACTGAAGCTTTCTTT. Residues: CASSEKGENTEAFF.

The chain combines TRBV7-9 with TRBJ2-7; D is perhaps TRBD1 (6 bases). The CDR3 length is 16 residues. Germline loops: CDR1 SEHNR, CDR2 FQNEAQ (reference sequence). V was trimmed by 3 bases and J by 0 bases, leaving 15 bases between them. The CDR3 coding sequence is TGTGCCAGCAGCTTCGCACAGGGCTTCAGCTCCTACGAGCAGTACTTC. Translation: CASSFAQGFSSYEQYF.

V is TRBV3-1 (or the pseudogene TRBV3-2) and J is TRBJ1-4, with 8 nucleotides matching TRBD1. V was clipped by 3 bases and J by 8 bases; unmatched bases: 14. The CDR3 extends over 17 amino acids. Germline assignment: CDR1 LGHDT and CDR2 YNNKEL (reference sequence). CDR3 in amino acids: CASSQGQAYASNEKLFF. In DNA, the CDR3 is TGTGCCAGCAGCCAGGGACAGGCCTACGCTTCCAACGAAAAACTGTTTTTT.

V and J are TRBV24-1 and TRBJ1-1, with D perhaps TRBD1 (5 bases). V lost 0 bases and J 6 bases, leaving 19 bases between the germline ends. The CDR3 length is 17 residues. Germline V gene lookup returns CDR1 KGHDR and CDR2 SFDVKD. As DNA, the CDR3 is TGTGCCACCAGTGATTTGCAGCGGGAGCAGGGAGTGGCTGAAGCTTTCTTT. It is translated as CATSDLQREQGVAEAFF.

The chain employs TRBV5-4 and TRBJ2-7; no clear D. Trimming took 4 bases from V and 3 from J, leaving 8 bases between them. Germline CDR1 and CDR2: SGHNT and YYREEE (reference sequence). This CDR3 is built from 12 residues. CDR3 region: CASSQEFYEQYF. CDR3 nucleotides: TGTGCCAGCAGCCAGGAATTCTACGAGCAGTACTTC.

CDR3 sequence: CASSHLGLSGEQFF. In DNA form, the CDR3 reads TGCGCCAGCAGCCACCTGGGACTATCTGGCGAGCAGTTCTTC. This chain uses TRBV4-1 with TRBJ2-1; 7 nucleotides align to TRBD2. CDR3 length: 14 residues. Per the germline V gene, CDR1 is MGHRA and CDR2 is YSYEKL. J lost 10 bases, V lost 3 bases, and 9 bases had no gene match.

The rearrangement joins TRBV15 to TRBJ2-7; the match to TRBD1 covers 7 bases. After removal of 3 bases from V and 1 base from J, the junction contained 6 bases not matched to a gene. The CDR3 runs 15 residues. CDR1 and CDR2 from the germline V gene are LNHNV and YYDKDF (reference sequence). This CDR3 reads CATSRDRDSSYEQYF. The CDR3 DNA follows: TGTGCCACCAGCAGGGACCGGGACAGTTCCTACGAGCAGTACTTC.

This clone was seen at least ten times. V gene TRBV12-5 combines with J gene TRBJ2-6; TRBD1 agrees at 8 bases. The germline CDR1 and CDR2 sequences are LGHNT and FRNRAP. V shed 0 bases, J shed 0 bases, and the junction held 16 bases outside the gene matches. CDR3 length equals 22 residues. CDR3 sequence (DNA): TGTGCTAGTGGTTTGGTAGTGACGTTCAGGTGGGACAGGTCCTCTGGGGCCAACGTCCTGACTTTC. Translating it yields CASGLVVTFRWDRSSGANVLTF.

Written as DNA, the CDR3 is TGTGCCAGCAGCTCAAGACAGGCTTCAGCTAACTATGGCTACACCTTC. It is translated as CASSSRQASANYGYTF. The chain links TRBV7-9 to TRBJ1-2, with D perhaps matching TRBD1 (6 bases). CDR3 length: 16 amino acids. The germline V gene encodes CDR1 SEHNR and CDR2 FQNEAQ (reference sequence). Trimming cost V 4 bases and J 0 bases, with 15 bases left between them.

The chain combines TRBV30 with TRBJ1-4; 8 bases line up with TRBD1. CDR1 and CDR2 (germline): GTSNPN, SVGIG (reference sequence). The CDR3 runs to 14 residues. Unmatched junction bases numbered 7, after V lost 2 bases and J lost 8 bases. The CDR3 sequence: CAWSSGQGGEKLFF. For the CDR3, the DNA is TGTGCCTGGAGTAGTGGACAGGGAGGGGAAAAACTGTTTTTT.

The V gene is TRBV27, the J gene TRBJ2-1; the match to TRBD1 covers 11 bases. The CDR3 spans 19 residues. The V and J ends lost 5 bases and 6 bases, in that order; junction bases with no gene match: 18. Germline CDR1 MNHEY, CDR2 SMNVEV (reference sequence). This CDR3 reads CASSPGQGARSLPSNEQFF. In DNA, the CDR3 is TGTGCCAGCAGTCCCGGACAGGGGGCTCGTTCTCTACCTTCCAATGAGCAGTTCTTC.

This chain uses TRBV5-8 with TRBJ2-3, with a possible D match to TRBD1 (5 bases). Germline CDR1 SGHTS, CDR2 YDEGEE. The CDR3 spans 16 residues. The ends were cut back, 0 bases at V and 1 base at J, with 12 bases in the middle. The chain's CDR3 is CASSLGGRSGTDTQYF. The CDR3 DNA reads as TGTGCCAGCAGCTTGGGGGGCAGGAGTGGCACAGATACGCAGTATTTT.

The chain combines TRBV6-5 with TRBJ1-1, with D unclear. The CDR3 contains 13 residues. Trimming removed 7 bases at V and 1 base at J, with 10 bases between. Germline CDR1 MNHEY, CDR2 SVGAGI. CDR3 sequence reads: CASTKDWNTEAFF. The DNA of the CDR3 is TGTGCCAGCACCAAGGACTGGAACACTGAAGCTTTCTTT.

The chain recombines TRBV3-1 (or the pseudogene TRBV3-2) with TRBJ2-1; 13 nucleotides align to TRBD2. Trimming cost V 4 bases and J 7 bases; bases outside gene matches: 7. The CDR3 has 16 residues. The germline CDR1 and CDR2 sequences are LGHDT and YNNKEL (reference sequence). The CDR3 region is CASSLGLAGEANEQFF. The CDR3 DNA sequence: TGTGCCAGCAGCCTCGGACTAGCGGGAGAAGCTAATGAGCAGTTCTTC.

This clone was detected once. The chain combines TRBV2 with TRBJ1-4; D unclear. This CDR3 has 13 residues. Looked up from germline, CDR1 is SNHLY and CDR2 is FYNNEI. V was trimmed by 2 bases and J by 3 bases, leaving 4 bases between them. CDR3 DNA sequence: TGTGCCAGCAGTGAACAGTCTAATGAAAAACTGTTTTTT. Encoded protein: CASSEQSNEKLFF.

This rearrangement joins TRBV7-3 to TRBJ1-2; weak D call: TRBD1 (6 bases). Germline values: CDR1 SGHTA, CDR2 FQGTGA. V was trimmed by 1 base and J by 4 bases, leaving 19 bases between them. This CDR3 spans 17 amino acids. CDR3 region: CASSLNRPELGGYGYTF. The CDR3 coding sequence is TGTGCCAGCAGCTTAAACAGGCCCGAGCTAGGGGGCTATGGCTACACCTTC.